This T cell receptor (beta chain) was recovered during a study of T cells in Graves' hyperthyroidism and ophthalmopathy (dated by TCRdb to between 2019 and 2020). Describing the broader study: TCR V-J signatures able to tell the groups apart were searched for in a discovery cohort of about a hundred patients, of whom fewer than 45 had Graves' ophthalmopathy and 57 had stable Graves' hyperthyroidism. The 100 or so discovery patients were randomly split 7:3 into training and test sets. TCR Vbeta CDR3 sequencing of 135 peripheral blood samples (over 40 ophthalmopathy, about 74 hyperthyroidism and approximately 17 progressor patients) is reported in the paper. In six Graves' hyperthyroidism patients, the study also compared T-cell repertoires from thyroid tissue with T-cell repertoires from blood. An independent validation cohort of 18 to 20 hyperthyroidism patients and about 15 patients who later progressed to ophthalmopathy tested prospective prediction of ophthalmopathy. Following sampling, methimazole starting at 30 mg daily was given to hyperthyroidism patients, and high-dose intravenous methylprednisolone was given to ophthalmopathy patients. Overall study outcomes, separate from this receptor: Sample size was not statistically predetermined, and investigators were not blinded to group allocation. Most expanded thyroid clonotypes (frequency above 0.001) were also detected in blood, suggesting blood repertoires may reflect thyroid immune responses. In validation, the model predicted progression to ophthalmopathy with approximately 69% sensitivity and about 73% specificity, a median of 6.5 months before onset. In cross-validation, a model built on a 13 V-J signature told ophthalmopathy apart from stable hyperthyroidism with approximately 90% sensitivity and 81% to 82% specificity, and in testing the same model reached 80%/75%.

A remark on this clonotype: Its antigen remains undetermined. This may arise from a read error, as a much more abundant clone is one base away.

A patient counted as having stable Graves' hyperthyroidism if no progression to ophthalmopathy occurred over 18 months of follow-up. Hyperthyroidism patients were aged 18 to 65 years and newly diagnosed, with disease duration of less than 2 months. Patients with uncontrolled infections, other autoimmune diseases, pregnancy or lactation were excluded. Diagnoses relied on clinical symptoms, serum thyroxine and TRAb, thyroid ultrasound and orbital computed tomography. Total RNA was extracted using Trizol reagent, and RNA quality was assessed on an Agilent 2100 Bioanalyzer. The TCR beta CDR3 regions were amplified from the RNA transcripts. For the first round of RT-PCR on the TCR CDR3, the HTBI primer set was used together with the Qiagen OneStep RT-PCR kit. Libraries were constructed in a second round of multiplex PCR, after which size selection and purification were carried out. Paired-end sequencing of the libraries was performed with 100 bp reads on an Illumina HiSeq2000. The paper's data handling went like this. Raw data were processed with SOAPnuke, discarding reads with adapters, uncalled bases, mean Phred below 15, or no exact constant-primer or identifier match. High-quality paired reads were merged using COPE v1.2.5, and each unique nucleotide sequence was defined as a clonotype. MiTCR v1.1 was used to align clonotypes to the IMGT TRBV, TRBD and TRBJ reference segments. Only V-J combinations with frequency above 0.0001, covering 99% to 99.2% of repertoires, were analysed. A TCS score was defined as the ratio between F50 (clonal expansion) and ExV (chaos), using BLOSUM62-based TCRdist between CDR3 peptides within each V-J. Welch's t-statistics and random forest reduced fewer than 550 V-J features to 10 to 15, which were used in a naive Bayes classifier (R e1071). The Morisita-Horn index was used to measure how similar the thyroid and blood repertoires were. The public reads were reprocessed in TCRdb via fastp at Q25 and MiXCR, keeping in-frame beta chains. For every CDR3 protein sequence, its rows merge into one entry that carries the most common genes and DNA. The V and J calls and clone size are TCRdb's, not the authors'. Here the sample has 610,000 or so distinct CDR3 sequences; under 60% occur a single time. Roughly 7.7% of the sample is in the top ten clones.

The V end loses 2 bases and the J end loses 3 bases, and a stretch of 9 bases separates them. Via the germline V gene, CDR1 is SGHRS and CDR2 YFSETQ. From its cysteine to its phenylalanine, the CDR3 spans 13 amino acids. Only the CDR3 portion is preserved as DNA: 39 bases, with reading frame beginning at the first base. Sequenced sample: peripheral blood or thyroid tissue (not recorded which). Recombination linked TRBV5-1 to TRBJ2-7; the D gene remains uncertain. This TCR was recovered from a woman between 18 and 29 years old with Graves' hyperthyroidism. The DNA is TGCGCCAGCAGCTTTAGGGCAGACTACGAGCAGTACTTC. The encoded protein is CASSFRADYEQYF. The variable domain in full, with residues beyond the CDR3 obtained from the reference TRBV5-1 and TRBJ2-7 genes, is KAGVTQTPRYLIKTRGQQVTLSCSPISGHRSVSWYQQTPGQGLQFLFEYFSETQRNKGNFPGRFSGRQFSNSRSEMNVSTLELGDSALYLCASSFRADYEQYFGPGTRLTVT.